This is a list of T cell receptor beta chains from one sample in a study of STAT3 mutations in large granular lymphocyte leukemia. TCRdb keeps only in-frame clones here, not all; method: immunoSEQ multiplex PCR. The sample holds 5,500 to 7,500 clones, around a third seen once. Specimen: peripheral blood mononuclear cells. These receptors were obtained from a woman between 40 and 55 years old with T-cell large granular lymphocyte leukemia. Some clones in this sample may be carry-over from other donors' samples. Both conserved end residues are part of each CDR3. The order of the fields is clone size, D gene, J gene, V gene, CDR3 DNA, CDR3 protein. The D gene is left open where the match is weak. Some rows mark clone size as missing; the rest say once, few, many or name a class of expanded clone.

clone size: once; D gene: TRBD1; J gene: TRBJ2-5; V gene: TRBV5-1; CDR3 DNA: TGCGCCAGCAGCCTTACCCCGGGACAGGGATCGGAGACCCAGTACTTC; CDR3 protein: CASSLTPGQGSETQYF
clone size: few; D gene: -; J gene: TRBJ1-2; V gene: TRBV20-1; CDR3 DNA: TGCAGTTCGACCCTCCAGGATGGCTACACCTTC; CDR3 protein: CSSTLQDGYTF
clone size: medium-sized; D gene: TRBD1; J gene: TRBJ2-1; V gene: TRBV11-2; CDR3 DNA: TGTGCCAGCAGCTTAGTGTTTGGGACAGGGGGTAGTCTCAATGAGCAGTTCTTC; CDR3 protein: CASSLVFGTGGSLNEQFF
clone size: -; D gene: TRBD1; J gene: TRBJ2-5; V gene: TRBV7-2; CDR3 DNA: TGTGCCAGCAGCCTACTGACAGGGAATCAAGAGACCCAGTACTTC; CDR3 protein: CASSLLTGNQETQYF
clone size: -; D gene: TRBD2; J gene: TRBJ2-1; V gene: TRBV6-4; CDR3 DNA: TGTGCCAGCAGTGAGCTAGCGGGGGGGAACAATGAGCAGTTCTTC; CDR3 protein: CASSELAGGNNEQFF
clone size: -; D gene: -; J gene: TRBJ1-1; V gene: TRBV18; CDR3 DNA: TGTGCCAGCTCACCAGGGGCGAACACTGAAGCTTTCTTT; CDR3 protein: CASSPGANTEAFF
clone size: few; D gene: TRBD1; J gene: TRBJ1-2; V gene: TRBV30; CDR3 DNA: TGTGCCTGGGGGGACAGGGTTCGGGGGGCCTATGGCTACACCTTC; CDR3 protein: CAWGDRVRGAYGYTF
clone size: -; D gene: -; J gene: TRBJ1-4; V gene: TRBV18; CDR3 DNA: TGTGCCAGCTCATCCTACGGCACAGACGATGAAAAACTGTTTTTT; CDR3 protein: CASSSYGTDDEKLFF
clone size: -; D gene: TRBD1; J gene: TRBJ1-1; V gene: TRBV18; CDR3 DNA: TGTGCCAGCTCACCTCGACAGGGAGACACTGAAGCTTTCTTT; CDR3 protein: CASSPRQGDTEAFF
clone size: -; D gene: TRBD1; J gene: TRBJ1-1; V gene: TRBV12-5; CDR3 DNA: TGTGCTAGTGGTTTCAGGGGGCCACTATGGCAATCGTACACTGAAGCTTTCTTT; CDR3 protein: CASGFRGPLWQSYTEAFF
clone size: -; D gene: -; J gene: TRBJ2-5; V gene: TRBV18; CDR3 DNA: TGTGCCAGCTCACCGTCAGAACAAGAGACCCAGTACTTC; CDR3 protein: CASSPSEQETQYF
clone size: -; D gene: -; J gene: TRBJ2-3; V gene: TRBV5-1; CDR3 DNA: TGCGCCAGCAGCTCAGGGGATGGCACAGATACGCAGTATTTT; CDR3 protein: CASSSGDGTDTQYF
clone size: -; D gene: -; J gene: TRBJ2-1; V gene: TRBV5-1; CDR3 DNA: TGCGCCAGCAGCTTAGGTGGGAGCTCCTACAATGAGCAGTTCTTC; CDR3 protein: CASSLGGSSYNEQFF
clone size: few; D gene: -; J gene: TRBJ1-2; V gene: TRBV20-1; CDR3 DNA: TGCAGTGCTCCGGATAACTATGGCTACACCTTC; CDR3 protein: CSAPDNYGYTF
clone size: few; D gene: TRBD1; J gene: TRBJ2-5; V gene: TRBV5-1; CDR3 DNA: TGCGCCAGCAGCTTGGCCGGGACAGGGGTATCAGAGACCCAGTACTTC; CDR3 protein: CASSLAGTGVSETQYF
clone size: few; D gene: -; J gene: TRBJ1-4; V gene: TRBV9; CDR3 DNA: TGTGCCAGCAGCCTCCAGGGATTTAATGAAAAACTGTTTTTT; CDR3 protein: CASSLQGFNEKLFF
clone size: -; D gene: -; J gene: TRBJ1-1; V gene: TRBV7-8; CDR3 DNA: TGTGCCAGCAGCCGAGACACCACTAACACTGAAGCTTTCTTT; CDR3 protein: CASSRDTTNTEAFF
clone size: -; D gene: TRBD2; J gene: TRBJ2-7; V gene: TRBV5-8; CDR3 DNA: TGTGCCAGCAGTAAGAATAGCGGGAGTGGCGAGCAGTACTTC; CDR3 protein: CASSKNSGSGEQYF
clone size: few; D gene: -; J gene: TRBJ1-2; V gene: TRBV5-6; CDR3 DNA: TGTGCCAGCAGCTTGCAGGACGGCCTACGCCATGGCTACACCTTC; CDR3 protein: CASSLQDGLRHGYTF
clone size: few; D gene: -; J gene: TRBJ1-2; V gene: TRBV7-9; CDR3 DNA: TGTGCCAGCAGCTTAGAGCAGGGACTCGGATCGGATTGGAGCTATGGCTACACCTTC; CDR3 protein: CASSLEQGLGSDWSYGYTF
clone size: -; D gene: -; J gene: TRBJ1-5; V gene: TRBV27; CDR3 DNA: TGTGCCAGCAGTTTAACAGGGTCCGGTGGCAATCAGCCCCAGCATTTT; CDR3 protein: CASSLTGSGGNQPQHF
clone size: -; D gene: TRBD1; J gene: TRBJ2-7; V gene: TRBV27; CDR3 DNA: TGTGCCAGCAGTCCAGGGACAGCTATCCCCTACGAGCAGTACTTC; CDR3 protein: CASSPGTAIPYEQYF